This T cell receptor beta chain originates from a study of blood T cell repertoires in COVID-19. Study-wide context: Acute-phase and convalescent COVID-19 samples originated in the United States, Italy and Spain. Sources were T cells, B-cell-depleted T cells, or PBMCs; the material itself was cDNA or gDNA.

In the source study's methods: It was from reference gene primer amplification that nucleated cell counts were estimated. Sequenced by immunoSEQ multiplex PCR; TCRdb stores in-frame clones only, minus some. The V and J calls and clone size come from that table; D and trimming were worked out from the DNA. In the table there are 30,000 to 45,000 clones, around 90% of which are singletons. This clone showed up just once. Germline CDR1 and CDR2: KGHDR and SFDVKD. Trimming cost V 1 base and J 2 bases, with 11 bases left between them. This CDR3 is built from 16 residues. The sample taken for sequencing was peripheral blood. The V and J genes are TRBV24-1 and TRBJ1-5; D is uncertain. This receptor was taken from a woman in her 70s with active COVID-19. The CDR3: CATSDFNGDGNQPQHF. CDR3 DNA: TGTGCCACCAGTGATTTTAACGGGGATGGCAATCAGCCCCAGCATTTT.